These 18 T cell receptor beta chains share one sample of origin, sequenced in a study of blood T cell repertoires in COVID-19. The protocol was immunoSEQ multiplex PCR, while the TCRdb copy is restricted to in-frame clones and leaves out a portion. The sample has 150,000 to 200,000 clones, approximately 80% seen once. The source material was PBMCs or T cells enriched from blood (not recorded which). The receptors were sampled from a man between 65 and 85 years old who had been exposed to COVID-19.

The chain uses TRBV5-8 and TRBJ1-3, with D uncertain. V was trimmed by 2 bases and J by 5 bases, leaving 5 bases between them. The CDR3 contains 12 residues. CDR1 is SGHTS and CDR2 is YDEGEE in the germline V gene. The CDR3 region is CASSLQRNTIYF. The CDR3 DNA follows: TGTGCCAGCAGCTTACAGAGAAACACCATATATTTT.

The chain carries TRBV3-1 (or the pseudogene TRBV3-2) and TRBJ1-5; D uncertain. Trimming took off 0 bases at V and 3 bases at J, with 12 bases between the two ends. The CDR3 length is 16 residues. CDR1 and CDR2 from the germline V gene are LGHDT and YNNKEL (reference sequence). In nucleotides, the CDR3 is TGTGCCAGCAGCCAAGATCGGCCCAGGCTCAATCAGCCCCAGCATTTT. Amino acid sequence: CASSQDRPRLNQPQHF.

The chain employs TRBV2 and TRBJ1-5; D is perhaps TRBD1 (6 bases). CDR3 size: 14 residues. Germline V CDR1 and CDR2: SNHLY, FYNNEI. With 10 bases removed from V and 5 bases from J, the gap between germline ends came to 18 bases. The CDR3 DNA follows: TGTGCCACCACGACAGGATTGGGGGATCAGCCCCAGCATTTT. This translates into CATTTGLGDQPQHF.

The V and J genes are TRBV9 and TRBJ2-5, with 10 positions matching TRBD2. Trimming cost V 4 bases and J 0 bases; bases outside gene matches: 9. Germline-derived CDR1 and CDR2 are SGDLS and YYNGEE. This CDR3 comprises 17 residues. This CDR3 is CASSPRTSGTYQETQYF. CDR3 coding DNA: TGTGCCAGCAGCCCCCGGACTAGCGGAACCTACCAAGAGACCCAGTACTTC.

The V call is TRBV6-5, the J call TRBJ2-7; TRBD2 aligns across 13 bases. The CDR3 totals 15 residues. V lost 6 bases to trimming and J lost 7 bases; unmatched junction nucleotides: 9. The germline CDR1 and CDR2 sequences are MNHEY and SVGAGI. CDR3 in DNA: TGTGCCAGCAGGCCCCGACTAGCGGGAGGAGGGGAGCAGTACTTC. Protein sequence: CASRPRLAGGGEQYF.

The chain recombines TRBV14 with TRBJ2-1; D is perhaps TRBD1 (6 bases). This CDR3 is built from 15 residues. V lost 3 bases and J 7 bases, leaving 16 bases between the germline ends. Germline V CDR1 and CDR2: SGHDN, FVKESK. CDR3 residues: CASSQYARGGNEQFF. As DNA, the CDR3 is TGTGCCAGCAGCCAGTATGCCAGGGGCGGGAATGAGCAGTTCTTC.

The chain carries TRBV28 and TRBJ2-3; weak D call: TRBD1 (6 bases). The CDR3 is 13 amino acids. V was cut by 5 bases and J by 0 bases, with 6 bases left in between. CDR1 is MDHEN, CDR2 SYDVKM, per germline. CDR3 coding DNA: TGTGCCAGCAGTACAGGGAGCACAGATACGCAGTATTTT. Protein sequence: CASSTGSTDTQYF.

This clone came up once. The chain is built from TRBV19 and TRBJ2-7, with D possibly matching TRBD2 (6 bases). The CDR3 runs 19 residues. The germline V gene encodes CDR1 LNHDA and CDR2 SQIVND (reference sequence). V lost 10 bases to trimming and J lost 3 bases, with 34 bases between them. The CDR3 protein is CATSKGWDVFTHGGYEQYF. The CDR3 DNA reads as TGTGCCACTTCTAAGGGATGGGACGTATTCACCCACGGGGGCTACGAGCAGTACTTC.

The chain is built from TRBV2 and TRBJ1-5; TRBD1 aligns across 7 bases. Germline assignment: CDR1 SNHLY and CDR2 FYNNEI. J gave up 3 bases and V 8 bases, and 4 bases lay outside the gene matches. The CDR3 has 13 amino acids. CDR3 amino acids: CASRDRVNQPQHF. The CDR3 region has the DNA TGTGCCAGCCGCGACAGGGTCAATCAGCCCCAGCATTTT.

The rearrangement joins TRBV5-6 to TRBJ1-1, with D perhaps TRBD1 (5 bases). The V and J ends lost 1 base and 0 bases respectively, with 10 bases between them. The CDR3 has 15 amino acids. Looked up from germline, CDR1 is SGHDT and CDR2 is YYEEEE. CDR3 protein: CASSLNAGLNTEAFF. The DNA of the CDR3 is TGTGCCAGCAGCTTGAATGCAGGGTTGAACACTGAAGCTTTCTTT.

V is TRBV5-8 and J is TRBJ1-5, with D maybe TRBD1 (5 bases). Trimming pared 4 bases from V and 1 base from J, leaving 12 bases between. There are 15 residues in the CDR3. Germline loops: CDR1 SGHTS, CDR2 YDEGEE. The CDR3 coding sequence is TGTGCCAGCAGCCTCATACCAGGGAGCAATCAGCCCCAGCATTTT. Its translation is CASSLIPGSNQPQHF. The full variable domain, rest sourced from reference TRBV5-8 and TRBJ1-5, is EAGVTQSPTHLIKTRGQQATLRCSPISGHTSVYWYQQALGLGLQFLLWYDEGEERNRGNFPPRFSGRQFPNYSSELNVNALELEDSALYLCASSLIPGSNQPQHFGDGTRLSIL.

This chain joins TRBV9 and TRBJ1-4; 7 bases align to TRBD1. Trimming cost V 4 bases and J 10 bases; bases outside gene matches: 13. The germline V gene has CDR1 SGDLS and CDR2 YYNGEE. This CDR3 is 15 amino acids long. The CDR3 loop reads CASSPTGQAQGKLFF. As DNA, the CDR3 is TGTGCCAGCAGCCCGACCGGACAGGCCCAAGGAAAACTGTTTTTT.

V is TRBV7-8 and J is TRBJ1-2; 7 bases match TRBD1. Looked up from germline, CDR1 is SGHVS and CDR2 is FQNEAQ. The V segment lost 4 bases and the J segment 4 bases; nucleotides outside the gene matches: 9. The CDR3 is 15 residues long. The CDR3 region is CASSSIKGAIYGYTF. The CDR3 region has the DNA TGTGCCAGCAGCTCGATCAAGGGGGCCATCTATGGCTACACCTTC.

The chain carries TRBV7-3 and TRBJ2-3, with TRBD2 matching 11 bases. The CDR3 is 15 amino acids. CDR1 SGHTA and CDR2 FQGTGA come from the germline V gene. The junction had 2 bases not matched to a gene; V was cut back by 5 bases and J by 1 base. The CDR3 sequence is CASSETSGGTDTQYF. CDR3 nucleotide sequence: TGTGCCAGCAGCGAGACTAGCGGGGGCACAGATACGCAGTATTTT.

The chain uses TRBV21-1 and TRBJ1-1; the listed D gene, TRBD1, was not tested against the DNA. TRBV21-1 is assigned pseudogene status. The CDR3 covers 15 residues. This chain's CDR3 is CASSSRDREDGGAFF. The CDR3 coding sequence is TGTGCCAGCAGCAGCCGGGACAGGGAGGATGGTGGGGCTTTCTTT.

This chain joins TRBV7-2 and TRBJ2-2; tentative D call: TRBD1 (5 bases). CDR3 length equals 15 residues. Trimming left V 3 bases short and J 6 bases short, with 14 bases between. Germline V gene data show CDR1 as SGHTA and CDR2 as FQGNSA. CDR3 protein: CASSLSAGRSGELFF. As DNA, the CDR3 is TGTGCCAGCAGCTTGTCGGCAGGGCGATCCGGGGAGCTGTTTTTT.

The V and J genes are TRBV12-3 or TRBV12-4 and TRBJ1-5; D ambiguous. CDR3 length equals 13 residues. V was pared by 6 bases and J by 3 bases, with 9 bases between. The CDR3 is CASRGGPNQPQHF. The CDR3 region has the DNA TGTGCCAGCAGAGGAGGTCCCAATCAGCCCCAGCATTTT.

The rearrangement uses TRBV2 and TRBJ1-2, with a weak D call TRBD1 (5 bases). Looked up from germline, CDR1 is SNHLY and CDR2 is FYNNEI. Trimming removed 4 bases at V and 4 bases at J, with 13 bases between. The CDR3 runs 14 residues. CDR3 sequence reads: CASSGRGPFYGYTF. The CDR3 DNA follows: TGTGCCAGCAGTGGAAGGGGTCCGTTCTATGGCTACACCTTC.